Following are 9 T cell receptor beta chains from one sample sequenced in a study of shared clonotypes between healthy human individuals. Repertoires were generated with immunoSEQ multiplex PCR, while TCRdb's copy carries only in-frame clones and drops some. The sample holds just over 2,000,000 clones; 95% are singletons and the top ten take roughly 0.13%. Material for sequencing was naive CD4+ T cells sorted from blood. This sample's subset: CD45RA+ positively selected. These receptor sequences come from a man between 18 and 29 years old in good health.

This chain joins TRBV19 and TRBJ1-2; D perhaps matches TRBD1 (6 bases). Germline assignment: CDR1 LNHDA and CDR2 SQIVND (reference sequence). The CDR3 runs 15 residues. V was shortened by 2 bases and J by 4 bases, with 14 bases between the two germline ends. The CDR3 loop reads CASSISGDRRYGYTF. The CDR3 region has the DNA TGTGCCAGTAGTATATCAGGGGATCGCCGCTATGGCTACACCTTC. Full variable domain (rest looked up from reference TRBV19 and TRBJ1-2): DGGITQSPKYLFRKEGQNVTLSCEQNLNHDAMYWYRQDPGQGLRLIYYSQIVNDFQKGDIAEGYSVSREKKESFPLTVTSAQKNPTAFYLCASSISGDRRYGYTFGSGTRLTVV.

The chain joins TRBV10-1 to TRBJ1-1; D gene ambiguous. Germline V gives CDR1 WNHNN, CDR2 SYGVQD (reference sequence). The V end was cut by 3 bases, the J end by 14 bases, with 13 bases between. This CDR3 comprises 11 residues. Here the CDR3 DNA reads TGCGCCAGCAGTGAATTAGGCAGTACCTTCTTT. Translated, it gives CASSELGSTFF.

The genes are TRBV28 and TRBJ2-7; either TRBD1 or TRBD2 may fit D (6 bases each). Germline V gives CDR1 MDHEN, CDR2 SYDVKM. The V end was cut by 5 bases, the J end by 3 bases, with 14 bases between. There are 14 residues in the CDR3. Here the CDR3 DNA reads TGTGCCAGCAGTAGGGGGGTCAGGGGCTACGAGCAGTACTTC. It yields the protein CASSRGVRGYEQYF. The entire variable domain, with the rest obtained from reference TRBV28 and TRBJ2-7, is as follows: DVKVTQSSRYLVKRTGEKVFLECVQDMDHENMFWYRQDPGLGLRLIYFSYDVKMKEKGDIPEGYSVSREKKERFSLILESASTNQTSMYLCASSRGVRGYEQYFGPGTRLTVT.

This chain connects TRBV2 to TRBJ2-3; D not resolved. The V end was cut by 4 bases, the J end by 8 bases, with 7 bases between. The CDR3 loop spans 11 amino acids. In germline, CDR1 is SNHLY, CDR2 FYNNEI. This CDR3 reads CASSASGTQYF. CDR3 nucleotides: TGTGCCAGCAGTGCTTCGGGTACGCAGTATTTT.

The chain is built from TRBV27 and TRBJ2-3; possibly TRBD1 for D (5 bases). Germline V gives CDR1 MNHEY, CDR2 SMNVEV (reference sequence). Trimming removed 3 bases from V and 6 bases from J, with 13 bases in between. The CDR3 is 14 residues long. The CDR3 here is CASSLAPQGDTQYF. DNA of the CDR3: TGTGCCAGCAGTTTGGCCCCGCAGGGTGATACGCAGTATTTT.

CDR3 sequence: CASSFPLEGTGELFF. The CDR3 bases are TGTGCCAGCAGTTTCCCCCTCGAGGGCACCGGGGAGCTGTTTTTT. The rearrangement uses TRBV28 and TRBJ2-2; D might be TRBD2 (5 bases). The CDR3 has 15 amino acids. Germline V gene lookup returns CDR1 MDHEN and CDR2 SYDVKM. Trimming took 3 bases from V and 4 from J, leaving 12 bases between them.

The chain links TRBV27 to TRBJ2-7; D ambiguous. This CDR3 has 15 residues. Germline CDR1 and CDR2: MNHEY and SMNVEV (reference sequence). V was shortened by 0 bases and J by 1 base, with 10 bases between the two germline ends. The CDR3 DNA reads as TGTGCCAGCAGTTTATCGATGGCTAGTTCCTACGAGCAGTACTTC. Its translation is CASSLSMASSYEQYF.

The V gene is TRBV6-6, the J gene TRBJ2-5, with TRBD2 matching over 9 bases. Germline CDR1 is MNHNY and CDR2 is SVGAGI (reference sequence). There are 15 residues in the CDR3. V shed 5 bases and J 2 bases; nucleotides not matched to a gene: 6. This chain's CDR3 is CASSRRLAEQETQYF. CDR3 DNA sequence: TGTGCCAGCAGTCGGCGACTAGCGGAACAAGAGACCCAGTACTTC.

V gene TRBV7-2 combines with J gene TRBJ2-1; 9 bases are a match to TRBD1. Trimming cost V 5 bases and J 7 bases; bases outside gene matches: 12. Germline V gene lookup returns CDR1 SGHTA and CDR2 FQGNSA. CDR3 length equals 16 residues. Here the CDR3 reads CASSGSRDRAWNEQFF. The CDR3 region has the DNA TGTGCCAGCAGCGGCAGCCGGGACAGGGCTTGGAATGAGCAGTTCTTC.